This is a list of T cell receptor beta chains from one sample in a study of blood T cell repertoires in COVID-19. The table came from immunoSEQ multiplex PCR; TCRdb's copy has only in-frame clones and leaves some out. The sample lists around 250,000 clones; 85% were seen once. The specimen sequenced was PBMCs or T cells enriched from blood (not recorded which). The receptors derive from a woman aged 45-65 years who had been exposed to COVID-19. Each CDR3 is given with its conserved first and last residue. D genes are given only for firm matches. The size of a clone is reported for some rows only, either as once, few or many, or as a class for expanded clones.

>.|TRBV4-1|TRBJ1-1|TRBD1
TGCGCCAGCAGCCAAGAAGACAGGGGGGACGAAGCTTTCTTT
CASSQEDRGDEAFF
>.|TRBV28|TRBJ1-6|TRBD1
TGTGCCAGCAGTCTAGGCGACAGGGGACGAAATTCACCCCTCCACTTT
CASSLGDRGRNSPLHF
>.|TRBV7-3|TRBJ1-1|.
TGTGCCAGCAGCCCACAGCCAAACACTGAAGCTTTCTTT
CASSPQPNTEAFF
>.|TRBV9|TRBJ1-1|.
TGTGCCAGCAGCCCCCAGACAGGGAACACTGAAGCTTTCTTT
CASSPQTGNTEAFF
>.|TRBV27|TRBJ1-2|.
TGTGCCAGCAGCCCAAGACAGGCGACCTATGGCTACACCTTC
CASSPRQATYGYTF
>.|TRBV6-5|TRBJ2-7|.
TGTGCCAGCACCGAGGGGGTATCCTACGAGCAGTACTTC
CASTEGVSYEQYF
>few|TRBV5-1|TRBJ2-3|TRBD1
TGCGCCAGCAGCTTGAAGGGACAGAACACAGATACGCAGTATTTT
CASSLKGQNTDTQYF
>.|TRBV7-9|TRBJ2-3|.
TGTGCCAGCAGCTTAAGCGAGGGGGCAGATACGCAGTATTTT
CASSLSEGADTQYF
>.|TRBV9|TRBJ2-3|TRBD2
TGTGCCAGCAGCGTTAGCGGGGGGGCCGGAGATACGCAGTATTTT
CASSVSGGAGDTQYF
>.|TRBV24-1|TRBJ2-1|TRBD2
TGTGCCGCCTTCTTGACGGATCGGACTAGCGGGAAGTTCAATGAGCAGTTCTTC
CAAFLTDRTSGKFNEQFF
>.|TRBV5-1|TRBJ2-1|.
TGCGCCAGCAGCTTGGTCCTCGGTAGCTCCTACAATGAGCAGTTCTTC
CASSLVLGSSYNEQFF
>.|TRBV28|TRBJ2-6|TRBD2
TGTGCCAGCAGGGCGAGGGACTACACCTTTGGGGCCAACGTCCTGACTTTC
CASRARDYTFGANVLTF
>.|TRBV15|TRBJ1-4|.
TGTGCCACCAGCAGAGATCTAAGGGGTGAAAAACTGTTTTTT
CATSRDLRGEKLFF
>many|TRBV28|TRBJ2-7|TRBD2
TGTGCCAGCAGTTCCCCGAGGACTAGCGGTAACTACGAGCAGTACTTC
CASSSPRTSGNYEQYF
>.|TRBV11-2|TRBJ1-2|TRBD1
TGTGCCAGCAGCTCACAGGGGATCTATGGCTACACCTTC
CASSSQGIYGYTF
>.|TRBV6-5|TRBJ1-6|.
TGTGCCAGCAGAGCCGGACAGTTGGTTAATTCACCCCTCCACTTT
CASRAGQLVNSPLHF
>.|TRBV5-4|TRBJ2-1|TRBD2
TGTGCCAGCAGCCGCACTAGCGGGGTAGGCAATGAGCAGTTCTTC
CASSRTSGVGNEQFF
>once|TRBV12-5|TRBJ2-3|.
TGTGCTAGTGGTTTAGGTGGGGGGAAGGATACGCAGTATTTT
CASGLGGGKDTQYF
>.|TRBV6-5|TRBJ1-2|TRBD1
TGTGCCAGCAGCTCGGACAGGGCTGCTGGCTACACCTTC
CASSSDRAAGYTF
>.|TRBV5-4|TRBJ1-1|.
TGTGCCAGCACCCCCTTCGGGGGTTCGAACACTGAAGCTTTCTTT
CASTPFGGSNTEAFF
>.|TRBV7-9|TRBJ2-7|.
TGTGCCAGCAGCCTACAGGGCTACGAGCAGTACTTC
CASSLQGYEQYF
>few|TRBV6-5|TRBJ1-1|TRBD1
TGTGCCAGCAGTTACCCGAGACAGGGAGGCACTGAAGCTTTCTTT
CASSYPRQGGTEAFF
>.|TRBV19|TRBJ2-4|.
TGTGCCAGTAGTCCCCTGGGGGGCAAAAACATTCAGTACTTC
CASSPLGGKNIQYF
>once|TRBV3-1/TRBV3-2|TRBJ1-1|.
TGTGCCAGCAGCCTTCTTGGGTTAGGGGGGAACACTGAAGCTTTCTTT
CASSLLGLGGNTEAFF
>.|TRBV18|TRBJ1-1|.
TGTGCCAGCTCACCGCTCCGGGACACTGAAGCTTTCTTT
CASSPLRDTEAFF
>.|TRBV14|TRBJ1-2|.
TGTGCCAGCAGCCACCCGTGGGGGGTATACGACTATGGCTACACCTTC
CASSHPWGVYDYGYTF
>.|TRBV18|TRBJ1-5|TRBD1
TGTGCCAGCTCACCCCAACGGGGACAGGAAGGATTAAGGGATTTT
CASSPQRGQEGLRDF
>.|TRBV3-1/TRBV3-2|TRBJ1-2|.
TGTGCCAGCAGCCCCGCCAGAGGCAGGAGGGGATATGGCTACACCTTC
CASSPARGRRGYGYTF
>.|TRBV11-1|TRBJ1-4|.
TGTGCCAGCAGCTTTTCGGGGGGAGAGGATGAAAAACTGTTTTTT
CASSFSGGEDEKLFF